These 20 T cell receptor beta chains were sequenced from one sample in a study of T-cell reconstitution after alpha-beta-depleted transplantation in children. Molecular barcoding with unique molecular identifiers was used for the TCRbeta library. In TCRdb, the PCR reads were re-called with MiXCR into one record per CDR3 protein. The profile shows 670,000 or so distinct CDR3 sequences, around 13% of them singletons. Material: PBMCs, obtained before TCRalphabeta/CD19-depleted stem cell transplant. The source is a girl aged 2-15 years with congenital amegakaryocytic thrombocytopenia, due to receive a stem cell transplant.

The sample holds many counts of this clonotype. This rearrangement joins TRBV5-1 to TRBJ2-6, with D perhaps being TRBD1 or TRBD2 (5 bases each). The CDR3 runs to 15 residues. The germline gives CDR1 SGHRS, CDR2 YFSETQ. V lost 3 bases and J lost 3, with 10 bases in between. This CDR3 is CASSWSGLGANVLTF. The CDR3 nucleotides are TGCGCCAGCAGCTGGTCGGGGCTTGGGGCCAACGTCCTGACTTTC. The whole variable domain, remainder taken from reference TRBV5-1 and TRBJ2-6, is KAGVTQTPRYLIKTRGQQVTLSCSPISGHRSVSWYQQTPGQGLQFLFEYFSETQRNKGNFPGRFSGRQFSNSRSEMNVSTLELGDSALYLCASSWSGLGANVLTFGAGSRLTVL.

The chain has TRBV7-6 and TRBJ2-7, with D hard to call. The germline CDR1 and CDR2 sequences are SGHVS and FNYEAQ. This CDR3 comprises 13 residues. V lost 2 bases and J lost 5, with 10 bases in between. The CDR3 region has the DNA TGTGCCAGCAGCTTACTAGAGAGCAACGAGCAGTACTTC. Protein: CASSLLESNEQYF.

This clonotype was seen a few times. This rearrangement joins TRBV3-1 to TRBJ2-6, with 7 bases matching TRBD1. Germline V gene sequence: CDR1 LGHDT, CDR2 YNNKEL (reference sequence). The CDR3 runs to 18 residues. With V trimmed by 5 bases and J by 0 bases, 10 bases remained unmatched. The CDR3 nucleotides read TGTGCCAGCAGCTTTACAGGGGTACGAGGCTCTGGGGCCAACGTCCTGACTTTC. Protein sequence: CASSFTGVRGSGANVLTF.

Turning to this clonotype: The germline gene is not matched at one end of the junction; a read error may be the cause. The rearrangement uses TRBV20-1 and TRBJ2-7; D unclear. This CDR3 comprises 12 residues. Germline CDR1 and CDR2: DFQATT and SNEGSKA (reference sequence). This CDR3 is CCASATENEQYF. The CDR3 nucleotides read TGCTGTGCTAGTGCCACAGAGAACGAGCAGTACTTC.

This rearrangement joins TRBV5-1 to TRBJ2-3, with 8 bases identical to TRBD1. From germline, CDR1 is SGHRS and CDR2 YFSETQ. This CDR3 region has 15 residues. Trimming removed 4 bases from V and 4 bases from J; junction bases left unmatched: 8. Written as DNA, the CDR3 is TGCGCCAGCAGCCCCACGACAGGGGTTGCAGATACGCAGTATTTT. Protein product: CASSPTTGVADTQYF.

This clonotype was detected a few times. The chain recombines TRBV24-1 with TRBJ2-2; D tentatively reads TRBD1 or TRBD2 (5 bases each). Trimming pared 4 bases from V and 7 bases from J, leaving 21 bases between. Germline assignment: CDR1 KGHDR and CDR2 SFDVKD. This CDR3 spans 17 amino acids. CDR3 residues: CATSDHPSAGTIGELFF. CDR3 DNA sequence: TGTGCCACCAGTGACCACCCGTCGGCAGGGACGATCGGGGAGCTGTTTTTT.

The rearrangement joins TRBV29-1 to TRBJ2-1; 14 positions match TRBD2. V trimming: 3 bases; J trimming: 4 bases; junction bases outside the gene matches: 5. Germline V lookup: CDR1 SQVTM, CDR2 ANQGSEA. The CDR3 consists of 16 residues. The CDR3 DNA reads as TGCAGCGTTGAGGGACTAGCGGGAGACCGTTACAATGAGCAGTTCTTC. It specifies CSVEGLAGDRYNEQFF.

The chain carries TRBV12-3 or TRBV12-4 and TRBJ2-3, with TRBD2 as a possible D gene (6 bases). Trimming took off 2 bases at V and 6 bases at J, with 15 bases between the two ends. The CDR3 sequence is 15 residues long. The CDR3 DNA reads as TGTGCCAGCAGTTTAAGCGGGCCACCCGGCGATACGCAGTATTTT. As protein: CASSLSGPPGDTQYF.

This clonotype was detected ten times or more. The chain couples TRBV20-1 to TRBJ2-4, with D perhaps matching TRBD2 (5 bases). Trimming removed 5 bases at V and 13 bases at J, with 12 bases between. The germline CDR1 and CDR2 sequences are DFQATT and SNEGSKA (reference sequence). The CDR3 covers 10 residues. CDR3 DNA sequence: TGCAGTGCTCCGTATGGCGGGCAGTACTTC. It codes for CSAPYGGQYF.

This clonotype was detected ten times or more. Compared with germline, one end of the junction differs, possibly owing to a read error. This chain uses TRBV12-3 or TRBV12-4 with TRBJ2-7; a possible D gene is TRBD2 (5 bases). This CDR3 is 16 amino acids long. The CDR3 sequence: CASSFGTGVASNEQYF. CDR3 DNA sequence: TGTGCCAGCAGTTTTGGCACCGGGGTCGCCTCCAACGAGCAGTACTTC.

The CDR3 DNA reads as TGTGCCACAGAAGACAGCACCACAGATACGCAGTATTTT. Its protein product is CATEDSTTDTQYF. The gene calls are TRBV5-5 and TRBJ2-3, with TRBD1 as a possible D gene (5 bases). Trimming took 9 bases from V and 2 from J, leaving 13 bases between them. CDR1 is SGHKS and CDR2 is YYEKEE in the germline V gene (reference sequence). CDR3 size: 13 residues.

This clonotype was observed a handful of times. This chain joins TRBV18 and TRBJ2-1; tentative D call: TRBD2 (5 bases). The CDR3 is 17 residues long. The germline V and J ends were trimmed by 6 bases and 1 base, with 19 bases remaining between them. The germline CDR1 and CDR2 sequences are KGHSH and LQKENI. CDR3: CASSLSEAVRSYNEQFF. The CDR3 DNA follows: TGTGCCAGCTCCCTCTCGGAGGCGGTCAGATCCTACAATGAGCAGTTCTTC.

This clonotype showed up many times. The rearrangement links TRBV6-5 to TRBJ2-3; a weak D match, TRBD2 (6 bases). Germline V gene data show CDR1 as MNHEY and CDR2 as SVGAGI. V lost 6 bases, J lost 3 bases, and 13 bases lay in between. The CDR3 is made up of 14 amino acids. The CDR3: CASSFVGRTDTQYF. CDR3 coding DNA: TGTGCCAGCAGCTTCGTCGGGAGAACAGATACGCAGTATTTT.

This sequence joins TRBV20-1 and TRBJ2-5, with D perhaps matching TRBD2 (6 bases). Trimming stripped 7 bases from V and 14 bases from J, with 32 bases between. The CDR3 extends over 15 amino acids. Per germline, CDR1 DFQATT and CDR2 SNEGSKA (reference sequence). CDR3 sequence (DNA): TGCAGTGGAACCCCCGGGACTCCAGACGGGCCGTCCACATACTTC. Encoded protein: CSGTPGTPDGPSTYF.

At least ten counts were recorded for this clonotype. The chain carries TRBV7-3 and TRBJ2-2; no clear D. Trimming took 2 bases from V and 0 from J, leaving 10 bases between them. The CDR3 is made up of 16 amino acids. Germline CDR1 reads SGHTA; CDR2 reads FQGTGA. The CDR3 coding sequence is TGTGCCAGCAGCTTATTAGAGCCGGCGAACACCGGGGAGCTGTTTTTT. It codes for CASSLLEPANTGELFF. The whole variable domain, filled in from reference TRBV7-3 and TRBJ2-2, reads GAGVSQTPSNKVTEKGKYVELRCDPISGHTALYWYRQSLGQGPEFLIYFQGTGAADDSGLPNDRFFAVRPEGSVSTLKIQRTERGDSAVYLCASSLLEPANTGELFFGEGSRLTVL.

This clonotype was detected many times. The chain couples TRBV5-1 to TRBJ2-1; 9 positions match TRBD1. Germline V CDR1 and CDR2: SGHRS, YFSETQ. Losses at the gene ends were 4 bases for V and 6 bases for J; bases not matched to a gene: 14. This CDR3 is 17 amino acids long. The CDR3 nucleotides are TGCGCCAGCAGCCAGGACAGGGGTCAAACCTTGGGCAATGAGCAGTTCTTC. It yields the protein CASSQDRGQTLGNEQFF.

This clonotype has ten or more counts. The gene calls are TRBV10-1 and TRBJ2-3; TRBD2 aligns across 9 bases. V lost 8 bases and J lost 2; bases outside the gene matches: 2. CDR3 length: 13 residues. Germline V gene sequence: CDR1 WNHNN, CDR2 SYGVQD (reference sequence). The CDR3 nucleotides read TGCGCCAGCTCTAGCGGGGACACAGATACGCAGTATTTT. This translates into CASSSGDTDTQYF.

This clonotype occurred many times. The gene calls are TRBV3-1 and TRBJ2-1; 9 bases agree with TRBD1. In germline, CDR1 is LGHDT, CDR2 YNNKEL (reference sequence). Losses at the gene ends were 5 bases for V and 8 bases for J; bases not matched to a gene: 10. The CDR3 spans 15 residues. The chain's CDR3 is CASSENRGRFYEQFF. The CDR3 DNA follows: TGTGCCAGCAGCGAAAACAGGGGGCGCTTCTATGAGCAGTTCTTC.

With regard to this clonotype: A much bigger clone sits one base away, suggesting this may be a read error. V is TRBV12-3 or TRBV12-4 and J is TRBJ1-6; D uncertain. The CDR3 extends over 15 amino acids. Trimming took off 4 bases at V and 7 bases at J, with 14 bases between the two ends. This CDR3 is CASSSGSWANSPLHF. CDR3 bases: TGTGCCAGCAGTTCTGGGTCCTGGGCCAATTCACCCCTCCACTTT.

The V gene is TRBV28, the J gene TRBJ2-1; D is unresolved. Trimming took 6 bases from V and 4 from J, leaving 19 bases between them. Germline-derived CDR1 and CDR2 are MDHEN and SYDVKM. The CDR3 totals 16 residues. CDR3 loop: CASSQPFNGLYNEQFF. The CDR3, as DNA: TGTGCCAGCAGCCAACCGTTCAACGGTTTATACAATGAGCAGTTCTTC.